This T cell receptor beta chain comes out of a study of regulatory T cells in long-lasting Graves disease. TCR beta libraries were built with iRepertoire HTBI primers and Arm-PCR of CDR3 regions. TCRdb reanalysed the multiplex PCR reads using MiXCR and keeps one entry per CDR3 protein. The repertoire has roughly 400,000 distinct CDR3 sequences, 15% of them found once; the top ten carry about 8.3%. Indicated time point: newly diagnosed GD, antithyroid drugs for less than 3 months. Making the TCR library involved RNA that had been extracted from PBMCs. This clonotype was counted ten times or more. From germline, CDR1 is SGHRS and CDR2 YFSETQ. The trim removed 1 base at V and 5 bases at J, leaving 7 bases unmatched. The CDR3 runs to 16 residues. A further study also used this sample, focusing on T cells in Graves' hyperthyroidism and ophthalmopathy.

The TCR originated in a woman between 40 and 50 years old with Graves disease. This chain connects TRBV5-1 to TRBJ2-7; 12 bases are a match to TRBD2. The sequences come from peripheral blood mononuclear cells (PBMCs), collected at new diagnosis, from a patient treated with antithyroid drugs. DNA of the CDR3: TGCGCCAGCAGCTTGAAGACTAGCGGGAGATCCGACGAGCAGTACTTC. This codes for CASSLKTSGRSDEQYF.